Listed below are T cell receptor beta chains from one sample, sequenced in a study of T-cell memory formation after mild COVID-19. TCRdb passed the 5' RACE reads through MiXCR, listing each CDR3 protein once. The sample records approximately 260,000 distinct CDR3 sequences, 15% to 20% being singletons. Sequenced input: PBMCs or a T cell subset sorted from them (not recorded which). The receptors come from a man aged 18 to 29 who had mild COVID-19 (a few samples of this study predate the infection). Cell type and time point are not known. Both conserved end residues are part of each CDR3. D genes are given only for firm matches. Clone size, where shown, is once, few, many, or a class for clones that have expanded.

v_gene,j_gene,abundance,d_gene,CDR3nt,CDR3aa
TRBV12-3/TRBV12-4,TRBJ2-5,-,TRBD1,TGTGCCAGCAGTATGACCGGACAGGGGCAAGAGACCCAGTACTTC,CASSMTGQGQETQYF
TRBV6-6,TRBJ1-6,few,-,TGTGCCAGCAGTTACTTGGGGGAGGCTAATTCACCCCTCCACTTT,CASSYLGEANSPLHF
TRBV5-1,TRBJ2-4,-,-,TGCGCCAGCAGCATCGGACAGAATTTTGTCAAAAACATTCAGTACTTC,CASSIGQNFVKNIQYF
TRBV5-1,TRBJ1-1,few,-,TGCGCCAGCAGCTTGGTGGGGGGAGACACTGAAGCTTTCTTT,CASSLVGGDTEAFF
TRBV18,TRBJ2-1,-,TRBD2,TGTGCCAGCTCACCGCGAGCGGGGGGGCGCAATGAGCAGTTCTTC,CASSPRAGGRNEQFF
TRBV11-1,TRBJ2-4,many,-,TGTGCCAGCAGCTTTAACGGGGAAAACATTCAGTACTTC,CASSFNGENIQYF
TRBV7-8,TRBJ2-3,many,-,TGTGCCAGCAGCTTTGGGACCATGATACAGGATACGCAGTATTTT,CASSFGTMIQDTQYF
TRBV11-2,TRBJ1-3,-,TRBD1,TGTGCCAGCAGCGTTTACAGGGGCCTCTCTGGAAACACCATATATTTT,CASSVYRGLSGNTIYF
TRBV20-1,TRBJ2-5,few,-,TGCAGTGCTCTGGACACGGGGAGGCAAGAGACCCAGTACTTC,CSALDTGRQETQYF
TRBV20-1,TRBJ1-4,few,-,TGCAGTGCTGTTGGGCAATTCGAAAAACTGTTTTTT,CSAVGQFEKLFF
TRBV9,TRBJ2-4,few,TRBD1,TGTGCCAGCAGCGCCGGACAGGGGGACATTCAGTACTTC,CASSAGQGDIQYF
TRBV24-1,TRBJ1-2,-,-,TGTGCCACCAGTGGTTCGGGGCCCAATGGCTACACCTTC,CATSGSGPNGYTF
TRBV27,TRBJ2-2,few,-,TGTGCCAGCAGTTATGCGGGGAACACCGGGGAGCTGTTTTTT,CASSYAGNTGELFF
TRBV4-2,TRBJ2-2,few,-,TGTGCCAGCAGCCAAGAGGCACAGGACACCGGGGAGCTGTTTTTT,CASSQEAQDTGELFF
TRBV9,TRBJ2-5,many,-,TGTGCCAGCAGCGTAGCAGAGACCCAGTACTTC,CASSVAETQYF
TRBV4-2,TRBJ2-1,-,TRBD2,TGTGCCAGCAGCCAAGCCCTAGCGGGGGCCCCGGTCTTC,CASSQALAGAPVF
TRBV9,TRBJ1-2,few,-,TGTGCCAGCAGCGTAGGTTCCTCGGGAGGCTACACCTTC,CASSVGSSGGYTF
TRBV4-2,TRBJ1-5,-,-,TGTGCCAGCAGCCGAGTTGACAATCTTGGCAATCAGCCCCAGCATTTT,CASSRVDNLGNQPQHF
TRBV7-3,TRBJ2-3,-,-,TGTGCCAGCACCAGTACCCCCGATACGCAGTATTTT,CASTSTPDTQYF
TRBV7-6,TRBJ2-7,few,TRBD1,TGTGCCAGCAGTTCCGGGACAGGGTACTTCTCCTACGAGCAGTACTTC,CASSSGTGYFSYEQYF
TRBV20-1,TRBJ2-1,-,-,TGCAGTGTCCAGAGCTCCTACAATGAGCAGTTCTTC,CSVQSSYNEQFF
TRBV6-5,TRBJ1-1,few,-,TGTGCCAGCAGTCGAAGACAGCCGAACACTGAAGCTTTCTTT,CASSRRQPNTEAFF
TRBV4-3,TRBJ1-1,few,-,TGCGCCAGCAGCCAAGATTGGAGATCCTCCATGAACACTGAAGCTTTCTTT,CASSQDWRSSMNTEAFF
TRBV5-1,TRBJ2-3,few,-,TGCGCCAGCAGCTTATACGGGGGGCAGGCAGATACGCAGTATTTT,CASSLYGGQADTQYF
TRBV27,TRBJ1-2,-,-,TGTGCCAGCAGTTCAGGCCTCTCCCCCAATTATGGCTACACCTTC,CASSSGLSPNYGYTF
TRBV7-9,TRBJ1-4,-,-,TGTGCCAGCAGCTTAGTTGGGACAGAAAAACTGTTTTTT,CASSLVGTEKLFF
TRBV5-8,TRBJ2-3,-,-,TGTGCCAGCAGCTTGGGGGCTTTCCGCTCACCAGATACGCAGTATTTT,CASSLGAFRSPDTQYF
TRBV6-2/TRBV6-3,TRBJ2-1,few,TRBD2,TGTGCCAGCAAAGGAGCCCGGGGGGACCGCGTCAATGAGCAGTTCTTC,CASKGARGDRVNEQFF
TRBV7-9,TRBJ1-2,-,TRBD1,TGTGCCAGCAGAAGATCAGGGGGCGAAAGTGGCTACACCTTC,CASRRSGGESGYTF
TRBV3-1,TRBJ1-2,-,TRBD1,TGTGCCAGCAGCCAAACAGCCGGGACAGTCTATAGAAGAACCTTC,CASSQTAGTVYRRTF
TRBV20-1,TRBJ1-2,few,-,TGCAGTGCCAAGAGGGGAGCTAACTATGGCTACACCTTC,CSAKRGANYGYTF
TRBV7-8,TRBJ2-3,-,TRBD2,TGTGCCAGCAGCTTAGCGGTTAGCGGGGCCACAGATACGCAGTATTTT,CASSLAVSGATDTQYF
TRBV7-2,TRBJ2-3,-,-,TGTGCCAGCAGCTTCGTAGGGGATACGCAGTATTTT,CASSFVGDTQYF
TRBV6-5,TRBJ1-2,many,-,TGTGCCAGCAGCCAGACCGGCGGCTATGGCTACACCTTC,CASSQTGGYGYTF
TRBV6-1,TRBJ1-5,-,-,TGTGCCAGCAGTGAAGCGGTGGGACCGTTCAATCAGCCCCAGCATTTT,CASSEAVGPFNQPQHF
TRBV7-3,TRBJ2-3,-,-,TGTGCCAGCAGTTCGGGGCTAGTCGGAGATACGCAGTATTTT,CASSSGLVGDTQYF
TRBV27,TRBJ2-2,many,-,TGTGCCAGCAGTTTTAGGGCGGTTGTGCAGGGGCAGAACACCGGGGAGCTGTTTTTT,CASSFRAVVQGQNTGELFF
TRBV4-1,TRBJ1-5,many,-,TGCGCCAGCAGCCAAGATAGGGATCAGCCCCAGCATTTT,CASSQDRDQPQHF
TRBV6-1,TRBJ1-2,many,-,TGTGCCAGCACGAAAGACAGAGAAGGTGGCTACACCTTC,CASTKDREGGYTF
TRBV10-3,TRBJ2-5,-,-,TGTGCCATCAGTGAGTCGAGCGAGACCCAGTACTTC,CAISESSETQYF
TRBV6-2/TRBV6-3,TRBJ1-5,few,-,TGTGCCAGCAGTTACTCAATGAAGAGCACAGGGCTCAGCAATCAGCCCCAGCATTTT,CASSYSMKSTGLSNQPQHF
TRBV20-1,TRBJ2-3,-,-,TGCAGTGCTAGAGATGGGCAGGCACATGGGGATACGCAGTATTTT,CSARDGQAHGDTQYF
TRBV19,TRBJ2-2,-,-,TGTGCCAGTAGACGGACCGGGGAGCTGTTTTTT,CASRRTGELFF